The rows below give T cell receptor beta chains drawn from one sample of a study of vaccination and CD4 T cells after COVID-19. TCRdb reanalysed the PCR reads using MiXCR and keeps one entry per CDR3 protein. The sample holds approximately 9,900 distinct CDR3 sequences, approximately 45% seen once. What these receptors recognize is not known. The sequenced material came from CD4+ T cells from blood, cultured in vitro. The receptors were sampled from a human donor in good health. Each CDR3 is given with its conserved first and last residue. Each record gives: V gene, D gene, J gene, clone size, CDR3 protein, CDR3 DNA. The D gene is left open where the match is weak. The listing skips clone size in some rows; elsewhere it reads once, few, many or a size class.

V: TRBV9
D: .
J: TRBJ2-7
size: .
CDR3: CASSVGMQEDYQQYF
DNA: TGTGCCAGCAGCGTAGGAATGCAGGAAGATTACCAGCAGTACTTC

V: TRBV12-3/TRBV12-4
D: .
J: TRBJ1-5
size: few
CDR3: CASSPIGGAVNQPQHF
DNA: TGTGCCAGCAGTCCTATAGGCGGGGCAGTCAATCAGCCCCAGCATTTT

V: TRBV6-5
D: TRBD2
J: TRBJ2-7
size: .
CDR3: CASSYAGTTSYEQYF
DNA: TGTGCCAGCAGTTACGCCGGGACTACTTCCTACGAGCAGTACTTC

V: TRBV25-1
D: .
J: TRBJ1-2
size: .
CDR3: CASSELGQVFIYGYTF
DNA: TGTGCCAGCAGTGAATTGGGTCAGGTTTTTATCTATGGCTACACCTTC

V: TRBV6-1
D: TRBD1
J: TRBJ2-1
size: .
CDR3: CASSEGQGADEQFF
DNA: TGTGCCAGCAGTGAGGGGCAGGGGGCGGATGAGCAGTTCTTC

V: TRBV19
D: .
J: TRBJ2-1
size: .
CDR3: CASSISHPRVGESFF
DNA: TGTGCCAGTAGTATAAGCCATCCGCGGGTGGGAGAGTCGTTCTTC

V: TRBV6-2/TRBV6-3
D: .
J: TRBJ1-6
size: few
CDR3: CASSSPDNSNSPLHF
DNA: TGTGCCAGCAGTTCCCCGGACAATTCGAATTCACCCCTCCACTTT

V: TRBV4-2
D: .
J: TRBJ1-5
size: few
CDR3: CATRGWSNQPQHF
DNA: TGTGCCACTAGGGGATGGAGCAATCAGCCCCAGCATTTT

V: TRBV12-3/TRBV12-4
D: TRBD1
J: TRBJ1-2
size: once
CDR3: CASSLPRGLDYTF
DNA: TGTGCCAGCAGTTTGCCCAGGGGGCTCGACTACACCTTC

V: TRBV5-6
D: .
J: TRBJ1-1
size: .
CDR3: CASSGPSVEAFF
DNA: TGTGCCAGCAGCGGCCCTTCAGTCGAAGCTTTCTTT

V: TRBV7-9
D: .
J: TRBJ2-6
size: few
CDR3: CASSRGTTSGANVLTF
DNA: TGTGCCAGCAGCCGGGGGACGACCTCTGGGGCCAACGTCCTGACTTTC

V: TRBV10-3
D: TRBD2
J: TRBJ2-3
size: .
CDR3: CAISIGTSGKFTDTQYF
DNA: TGTGCCATCAGTATCGGGACTAGCGGGAAGTTCACAGATACGCAGTATTTT

V: TRBV29-1
D: TRBD1
J: TRBJ2-2
size: .
CDR3: CSVEGQGAIGELFF
DNA: TGCAGCGTTGAGGGACAGGGGGCGATCGGGGAGCTGTTTTTT

V: TRBV24-1
D: .
J: TRBJ2-1
size: .
CDR3: CATSDLFQGQEGEQFF
DNA: TGTGCCACCAGTGATTTGTTCCAAGGTCAAGAGGGTGAGCAGTTCTTC

V: TRBV20-1
D: TRBD1
J: TRBJ1-2
size: few
CDR3: CSASPSLDRALNYGYTF
DNA: TGCAGTGCTAGCCCCTCCTTGGACAGGGCCCTTAACTATGGCTACACCTTC

V: TRBV6-2/TRBV6-3
D: .
J: TRBJ2-3
size: .
CDR3: CASSYSSVTKYF
DNA: TGTGCCAGCAGTTACTCTTCGGTAACGAAGTATTTT

V: TRBV28
D: TRBD1
J: TRBJ2-7
size: .
CDR3: CASRGQGAPLPYEQYF
DNA: TGTGCCAGCAGGGGGCAGGGGGCACCACTCCCCTACGAGCAGTACTTC

V: TRBV27
D: .
J: TRBJ1-1
size: .
CDR3: CASSVRDGNTEAFF
DNA: TGTGCCAGCAGCGTTCGGGACGGGAACACTGAAGCTTTCTTT

V: TRBV2
D: .
J: TRBJ2-7
size: .
CDR3: CASSEAFRIEQYF
DNA: TGTGCCAGCAGTGAAGCATTTAGGATCGAGCAGTACTTC

V: TRBV20-1
D: .
J: TRBJ1-5
size: few
CDR3: CSARDFGDPVYREERNQPQHF
DNA: TGCAGTGCTAGAGATTTCGGCGACCCCGTCTACAGGGAGGAGCGAAATCAGCCCCAGCATTTT

V: TRBV7-8
D: .
J: TRBJ1-1
size: few
CDR3: CASSPFRRGTEAFF
DNA: TGTGCCAGCAGCCCCTTTAGGCGGGGCACTGAAGCTTTCTTT

V: TRBV20-1
D: .
J: TRBJ1-2
size: .
CDR3: CSASPRIASTYTF
DNA: TGCAGTGCCTCCCCCCGAATCGCCTCGACCTACACCTTC

V: TRBV5-1
D: .
J: TRBJ2-5
size: few
CDR3: CASSLGQQETQYF
DNA: TGCGCCAGCAGCTTGGGACAGCAAGAGACCCAGTACTTC

V: TRBV20-1
D: TRBD1
J: TRBJ2-7
size: few
CDR3: CSAVTGEIGNEQYF
DNA: TGCAGTGCTGTTACAGGGGAGATTGGCAACGAGCAGTACTTC

V: TRBV7-8
D: TRBD1
J: TRBJ1-5
size: few
CDR3: CASSRGTDLYSNQPQHF
DNA: TGTGCCAGCAGCCGCGGGACAGACCTTTATAGCAATCAGCCCCAGCATTTT

V: TRBV7-9
D: .
J: TRBJ2-6
size: .
CDR3: CASSSREYSGANVLTF
DNA: TGTGCCAGCAGCTCCCGTGAATACTCTGGGGCCAACGTCCTGACTTTC

V: TRBV12-3/TRBV12-4
D: .
J: TRBJ1-5
size: .
CDR3: CASAASGGHQPQHF
DNA: TGTGCCAGCGCGGCCTCGGGGGGCCATCAGCCCCAGCATTTT

V: TRBV18
D: TRBD1
J: TRBJ2-3
size: .
CDR3: CASSPQQGATDTQYF
DNA: TGTGCCAGCTCACCTCAACAGGGGGCCACAGATACGCAGTATTTT

V: TRBV6-1
D: .
J: TRBJ2-5
size: .
CDR3: CASSPDLVKTQYF
DNA: TGTGCCAGCAGCCCCGACCTAGTAAAGACCCAGTACTTC

V: TRBV20-1
D: .
J: TRBJ1-4
size: .
CDR3: CSALEFPKLFF
DNA: TGCAGTGCTTTGGAGTTTCCGAAACTGTTTTTT

V: TRBV7-2
D: TRBD1
J: TRBJ1-5
size: few
CDR3: CASSLEGGQISNQPQHF
DNA: TGTGCCAGCAGCTTAGAGGGGGGACAGATTAGCAATCAGCCCCAGCATTTT

V: TRBV6-2/TRBV6-3
D: .
J: TRBJ1-6
size: .
CDR3: CASRDQGTRNSPLHF
DNA: TGTGCCAGCAGGGACCAAGGGACGCGGAATTCACCCCTCCACTTT